A selection of T cell receptor beta chains follows, all from one sample in a study of cytomegalovirus exposure and HLA in healthy donors. Clones were sequenced by immunoSEQ multiplex PCR, and TCRdb holds only the in-frame ones, with some missing. The sample yields around 130,000 clones, 65% to 80% seen once. The sample taken for sequencing was PBMCs. Receptor source: a young woman in good health and CMV-seronegative. The CDR3 runs from the conserved cysteine through the conserved F or W. A D gene is named only where the DNA matches it firmly. Some rows mark clone size as missing; the rest say once, few, many or name a class of expanded clone.

J | size | D | V | CDR3 | DNA
TRBJ1-6 | few | . | TRBV6-1 | CASRNGESPLHF | TGTGCCAGCAGGAACGGAGAATCACCCCTCCACTTT
TRBJ2-2 | . | TRBD1 | TRBV7-8 | CASSLRIDRGGRFF | TGTGCCAGCAGCTTGAGGATAGACAGGGGGGGTCGGTTTTTT
TRBJ2-1 | few | . | TRBV9 | CASSIERDEQFF | TGTGCCAGCAGTATAGAGCGAGATGAGCAGTTCTTC
TRBJ2-1 | . | TRBD2 | TRBV7-3 | CASSLASSGASGENNEQFF | TGTGCCAGCAGCTTAGCTAGTAGTGGGGCTAGCGGAGAAAACAATGAGCAGTTCTTC
TRBJ2-7 | . | . | TRBV11-2 | CASSLDPGVTYEQYF | TGTGCCAGCAGCTTAGATCCGGGGGTTACCTACGAGCAGTACTTC
TRBJ2-5 | . | TRBD1 | TRBV19 | CASSVSGQGRETQYF | TGTGCCAGTAGTGTATCGGGACAGGGAAGAGAGACCCAGTACTTC
TRBJ1-3 | . | . | TRBV6-1 | CASSAQQTVSGNTIYF | TGTGCCAGCAGTGCCCAACAAACAGTCTCTGGAAACACCATATATTTT
TRBJ2-7 | . | . | TRBV10-1 | CASSETMPGGEQYF | TGCGCCAGCAGCGAGACGATGCCAGGGGGGGAGCAGTACTTC
TRBJ2-7 | . | . | TRBV7-9 | CASSPLIYEQYF | TGTGCCAGCAGCCCCCTTATATACGAGCAGTACTTC
TRBJ2-4 | few | . | TRBV7-3 | CASSSIAKNIQYF | TGTGCCAGCAGCTCCATAGCCAAAAACATTCAGTACTTC
TRBJ1-2 | . | TRBD1 | TRBV30 | CAWSRTGGNYGYTF | TGTGCCTGGAGTAGGACAGGGGGCAACTATGGCTACACCTTC
TRBJ2-2 | . | TRBD2 | TRBV27 | CASSGTSGGARGGELFF | TGTGCCAGCAGTGGGACTAGCGGGGGGGCCCGGGGCGGGGAGCTGTTTTTT
TRBJ2-5 | . | TRBD1 | TRBV28 | CASSFETGIGAETQYF | TGTGCCAGCAGTTTTGAGACAGGGATCGGGGCCGAGACCCAGTACTTC
TRBJ2-5 | . | . | TRBV6-7 | CAGSPQRPYQETQYF | TGTGCCGGCTCCCCCCAGCGCCCGTACCAAGAGACCCAGTACTTC
TRBJ1-2 | few | . | TRBV5-4 | CASSLGRAYGYTF | TGTGCCAGCAGCTTGGGCAGGGCATATGGCTACACCTTC
TRBJ2-2 | . | . | TRBV5-1 | CASSLVRGGTGELFF | TGCGCCAGCAGCTTGGTAAGGGGCGGAACCGGGGAGCTGTTTTTT
TRBJ1-2 | once | . | TRBV6-1 | CASILHGITEDGYTF | TGTGCCAGCATCCTCCACGGGATTACCGAAGATGGCTACACCTTC
TRBJ1-1 | . | TRBD1 | TRBV5-4 | CASSRRTGGGNTEAFF | TGTGCCAGCAGCCGAAGGACAGGAGGAGGGAACACTGAAGCTTTCTTT
TRBJ1-2 | . | . | TRBV6-6 | CAIKTAGYGGYTF | TGTGCCATCAAAACAGCGGGGTATGGTGGCTACACCTTC